The sequence of this T cell receptor beta chain was determined in a study of response to subunit inactivated influenza vaccine (dated by TCRdb to between 2017 and 2018). Broadly, across the study: The study used deep quantitative T cell receptor repertoire profiling to track responses to a trivalent subunit inactivated influenza vaccine.

The library relied on RT-PCR. The sequencer was an Illumina HiSeq 2500. In TCRdb, the public reads were trimmed at Q25 with fastp and aligned with MiXCR, with productive beta chains retained. Each record represents a unique CDR3 protein, reported with the most common genes and DNA among its rows. The table for this sample lists roughly 290,000 distinct CDR3 sequences; about a fifth of them were counted only once. Roughly a tenth of the sample belongs to the ten largest clones. Paper-wide results and their limitations: It was suggested by the authors that each seasonal influenza vaccination may recruit only a limited number of new T cells.

The table lists this clonotype with a few counts. What this receptor recognizes is not known. Nothing much larger sits one base from this clone, and base qualities are not available. According to the germline V gene, CDR1 reads SGHRS and CDR2 reads YFSETQ. Taken from cysteine to phenylalanine, the CDR3 has 15 residues. CDR3 DNA is the only sequence kept; it has 45 bases, read in frame from the first base. The germline V end is reduced by 4 bases and the J end by 7 bases; junction bases left unmatched: 8. The sample in question was PBMCs from blood, obtained roughly 20 months after vaccination. The sequence joins TRBV5-1 to TRBJ1-5; TRBD1 agrees with 10 junctional bases. The sequence was collected from a man between 50 and 70 years old who received an inactivated influenza vaccine. Donor details come from another sample of the same person, matched by shared clones. The CDR3 in this case is CASSEGTGVGQPQHF. The DNA sequence follows: TGCGCCAGCAGCGAGGGGACAGGGGTAGGGCAGCCCCAGCATTTT.